The 19 T cell receptor beta chains below come from one sample, sequenced in a study of blood T cell repertoires in COVID-19. Here immunoSEQ multiplex PCR was the method, and the copy in TCRdb shows in-frame clones only, minus some. The sample includes fewer than 250,000 clones, roughly 78% of them seen just once. What was sequenced was peripheral blood. All receptors come from a middle-aged woman with acute or convalescent COVID-19.

This chain connects TRBV10-3 to TRBJ1-1; D remains unclear. Trimming removed 4 bases at V and 2 bases at J, with 8 bases between. Germline CDR1 and CDR2: ENHRY and SYGVKD. The CDR3 extends over 13 amino acids. The CDR3 reads CAISASVNTEAFF. CDR3 sequence (DNA): TGTGCCATCAGTGCCTCGGTTAACACTGAAGCTTTCTTT.

This chain connects TRBV6-6 to TRBJ2-1; 8 bases fit TRBD2. Germline lookup yields CDR1 MNHNY and CDR2 SVGAGI (reference sequence). J lost 0 bases, V lost 10 bases, and 11 bases had no gene match. The CDR3 runs 16 residues. CDR3 coding DNA: TGTGCCATCGATCTGCGGGGGGAGAGCTCCTACAATGAGCAGTTCTTC. Protein product: CAIDLRGESSYNEQFF.

This clone was observed a few times. The chain has TRBV5-1 and TRBJ2-7, with 8 bases fitting TRBD1. The length of the CDR3 is 17 residues. From germline, CDR1 is SGHRS and CDR2 YFSETQ. The V and J ends lost 0 bases and 3 bases, in that order; junction bases with no gene match: 11. The CDR3 coding sequence is TGCGCCAGCAGCTTGGCGAAAACAGGGGGAAGAGTCTACGAGCAGTACTTC. Residues: CASSLAKTGGRVYEQYF.

V usage is TRBV18 and J usage is TRBJ2-7; TRBD1 aligns across 8 bases. V shed 3 bases, J shed 2 bases, and the junction held 9 bases outside the gene matches. The CDR3 runs to 16 residues. Germline V CDR1 and CDR2: KGHSH, LQKENI. CDR3 in amino acids: CASSPSQDRVPYEQYF. The DNA of the CDR3 is TGTGCCAGCTCACCCTCCCAGGACAGGGTTCCCTACGAGCAGTACTTC.

The chain combines TRBV3-1 (or the pseudogene TRBV3-2) with TRBJ1-2, with 8 bases identical to TRBD1. CDR1 LGHDT and CDR2 YNNKEL come from the germline V gene (reference sequence). This CDR3 region has 16 residues. V was clipped by 1 base and J by 4 bases; unmatched bases: 8. The CDR3 coding sequence is TGTGCCAGCAGCCAAGTCCGCAGGGGGCTTACCTATGGCTACACCTTC. This sequence encodes CASSQVRRGLTYGYTF.

The J gene is TRBJ2-7, the V gene TRBV2; 9 nucleotides match TRBD1. V shed 7 bases and J 4 bases; nucleotides not matched to a gene: 5. CDR3 length: 13 amino acids. CDR1 and CDR2 (germline): SNHLY, FYNNEI. CDR3 coding DNA: TGTGCCAGCAACAGGGGGCAGGTGTACGAGCAGTACTTC. This encodes CASNRGQVYEQYF.

This rearrangement joins TRBV6-1 to TRBJ1-2; 12 positions match TRBD1. There are 20 residues in the CDR3. Germline values: CDR1 MNHNS, CDR2 SASEGT. The ends lost 1 base at V and 0 bases at J; junction bases unmatched: 12. CDR3 DNA sequence: TGTGCCAGCAGTGAAGGGAGAACCGGGACAGGGGGCACCACTAACTATGGCTACACCTTC. Translation gives CASSEGRTGTGGTTNYGYTF.

The chain combines TRBV19 with TRBJ2-3; 11 bases align to TRBD2. Germline loops: CDR1 LNHDA, CDR2 SQIVND (reference sequence). V was clipped by 3 bases and J by 7 bases; unmatched bases: 9. The CDR3 is made up of 16 amino acids. The CDR3 sequence: CASSIVSGGAGNTQYF. CDR3 in DNA: TGTGCCAGTAGTATTGTTAGCGGGGGGGCCGGGAATACGCAGTATTTT.

The rearrangement links TRBV2 to TRBJ2-1, with D perhaps matching TRBD2 (5 bases). The CDR3 runs 15 residues. Per the germline V gene, CDR1 is SNHLY and CDR2 is FYNNEI. V was clipped by 10 bases and J by 5 bases, with 21 bases between them. Here the CDR3 DNA reads TGTGCCATCCCTAGAGGGCGGGTCTCGGACAATGAGCAGTTCTTC. Translated, it gives CAIPRGRVSDNEQFF. The full variable domain, in which reference TRBV2 and TRBJ2-1 provide the parts outside the CDR3, is EPEVTQTPSHQVTQMGQEVILRCVPISNHLYFYWYRQILGQKVEFLVSFYNNEISEKSEIFDDQFSVERPDGSNFTLKIRSTKLEDSAMYFCAIPRGRVSDNEQFFGPGTRLTVL.

V gene TRBV15 combines with J gene TRBJ1-6, with D uncertain. CDR1 is LNHNV, CDR2 YYDKDF, per germline (reference sequence). With 0 bases removed from V and 3 bases from J, the gap between germline ends came to 9 bases. There are 16 residues in the CDR3. The CDR3 nucleotides are TGTGCCACCAGCAGAGATACAGCCTTCTATAATTCACCCCTCCACTTT. Its protein is CATSRDTAFYNSPLHF.

This chain joins TRBV4-1 and TRBJ2-3; 11 positions match TRBD2. V shed 1 base, J shed 5 bases, and the junction held 8 bases outside the gene matches. The CDR3 spans 17 residues. The germline V gene encodes CDR1 MGHRA and CDR2 YSYEKL. The chain's CDR3 is CASSQVLSGGAGDTQYF. CDR3 bases: TGCGCCAGCAGCCAAGTCCTTAGCGGGGGGGCGGGAGATACGCAGTATTTT.

The chain links TRBV3-1 (or the pseudogene TRBV3-2) to TRBJ1-2, with D unresolved. CDR1 is LGHDT, CDR2 YNNKEL, per germline (reference sequence). Trimming took off 0 bases at V and 8 bases at J, with 13 bases between the two ends. This CDR3 is 14 amino acids long. The CDR3 region has the DNA TGTGCCAGCAGCCAAGACGAGGGCCTTGGGGGCTACACCTTC. This codes for CASSQDEGLGGYTF.

This rearrangement joins TRBV2 to TRBJ2-4, with TRBD1 identical over 9 bases. The J segment lost 15 bases and the V segment lost 1 base, leaving 7 bases of the junction unmatched. CDR1 is SNHLY and CDR2 is FYNNEI in the germline V gene. The CDR3 contains 13 residues. CDR3 sequence (DNA): TGTGCCAGCAGTGAAGGTTCGGGACAGGGACGGTACTTC. It translates to CASSEGSGQGRYF.

V gene TRBV6-1 combines with J gene TRBJ1-1, with unresolved D. The V end was cut by 4 bases, the J end by 0 bases, with 18 bases between. Germline V gene sequence: CDR1 MNHNS, CDR2 SASEGT. The CDR3 covers 17 residues. The CDR3 region is CASSGTGFAHMNTEAFF. In DNA, the CDR3 is TGTGCCAGCAGTGGGACGGGGTTTGCTCACATGAACACTGAAGCTTTCTTT.

CDR3 residues: CASSKRGRDTHSNQPQHF. DNA for the CDR3: TGTGCCAGCAGCAAAAGGGGACGGGACACTCATAGCAATCAGCCCCAGCATTTT. The gene calls are TRBV21-1 and TRBJ1-5; no check of the table's D call, TRBD1, against the DNA was made. TRBV21-1 is tagged as a pseudogene. CDR3 length: 18 amino acids.

This chain connects TRBV19 to TRBJ1-1; 7 bases agree with TRBD1. V trimming: 8 bases; J trimming: 0 bases; junction bases outside the gene matches: 12. This CDR3 is built from 16 residues. Germline V gene data show CDR1 as LNHDA and CDR2 as SQIVND (reference sequence). CDR3 residues: CASSETGRSLNTEAFF. The CDR3 DNA is TGTGCCAGTTCGGAGACAGGGAGGTCTCTGAACACTGAAGCTTTCTTT.

The chain joins TRBV7-8 to TRBJ2-7, with 8 bases matching TRBD1. This CDR3 has 16 residues. Germline CDR1 is SGHVS and CDR2 is FQNEAQ. V gave up 5 bases and J gave up 1 base; unmatched junction bases: 10. DNA of the CDR3: TGTGCCAGCAGCCCCCGTGGGACAGGTGGTTCCTACGAGCAGTACTTC. The encoded protein is CASSPRGTGGSYEQYF.

Only one count was recorded for this clone. The CDR3 DNA is TGTGCCAGCAGCTTAAAGGCGGGACGGCTAAATGAAAAACTGTTTTTT. It is translated as CASSLKAGRLNEKLFF. The J gene is TRBJ1-4, the V gene TRBV7-2, with a possible D match to TRBD1 (5 bases). The length of the CDR3 is 16 residues. Looked up from germline, CDR1 is SGHTA and CDR2 is FQGNSA. V lost 2 bases and J 5 bases, leaving 15 bases between the germline ends. The full variable domain, with the rest looked up from reference TRBV7-2 and TRBJ1-4, is GAGVSQSPSNKVTEKGKDVELRCDPISGHTALYWYRQSLGQGLEFLIYFQGNSAPDKSGLPSDRFSAERTGGSVSTLTIQRTQQEDSAVYLCASSLKAGRLNEKLFFGSGTQLSVL.

This rearrangement joins TRBV10-3 to TRBJ2-1, with 9 bases that match TRBD2. The CDR3 runs 15 residues. V lost 0 bases to trimming and J lost 5 bases; unmatched junction nucleotides: 2. Germline-derived CDR1 and CDR2 are ENHRY and SYGVKD. CDR3 in amino acids: CAISESSSGDNEQFF. The CDR3 coding sequence is TGTGCCATCAGTGAGTCATCTAGCGGGGACAATGAGCAGTTCTTC.